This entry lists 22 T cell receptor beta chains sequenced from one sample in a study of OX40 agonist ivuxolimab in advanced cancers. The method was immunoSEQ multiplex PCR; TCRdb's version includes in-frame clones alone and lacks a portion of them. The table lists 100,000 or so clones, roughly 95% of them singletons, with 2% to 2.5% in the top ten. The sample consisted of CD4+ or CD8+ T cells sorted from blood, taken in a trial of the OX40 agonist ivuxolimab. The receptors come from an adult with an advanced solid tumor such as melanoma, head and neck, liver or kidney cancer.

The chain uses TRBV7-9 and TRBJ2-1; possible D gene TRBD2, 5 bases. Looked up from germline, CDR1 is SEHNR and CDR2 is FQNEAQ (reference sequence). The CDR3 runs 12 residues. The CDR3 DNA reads TGTGCAGTGTGGGGAGCGTACAATGAGCAGTTCTTC. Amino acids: CAVWGAYNEQFF.

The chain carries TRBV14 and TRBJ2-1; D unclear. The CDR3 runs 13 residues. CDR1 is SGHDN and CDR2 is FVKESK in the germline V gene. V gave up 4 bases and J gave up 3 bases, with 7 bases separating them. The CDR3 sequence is CASSLPLYNEQFF. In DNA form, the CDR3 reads TGTGCCAGCAGCCTCCCCCTCTACAATGAGCAGTTCTTC.

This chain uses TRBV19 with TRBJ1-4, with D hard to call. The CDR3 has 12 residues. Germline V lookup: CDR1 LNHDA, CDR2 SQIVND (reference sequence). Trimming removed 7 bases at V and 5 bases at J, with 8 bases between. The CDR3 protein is CASMTSNEKLFF. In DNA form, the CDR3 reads TGTGCCAGTATGACTTCCAATGAAAAACTGTTTTTT.

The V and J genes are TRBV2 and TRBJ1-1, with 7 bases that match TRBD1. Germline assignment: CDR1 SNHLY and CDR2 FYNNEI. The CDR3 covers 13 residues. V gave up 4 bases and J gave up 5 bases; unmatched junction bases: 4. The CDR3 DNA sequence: TGTGCCAGCAGTGGACAGGGACGGACTGAAGCTTTCTTT. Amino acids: CASSGQGRTEAFF.

CDR3 protein: CASSYSGSAGELFF. The CDR3 DNA sequence: TGTGCCAGCAGTTACAGCGGGAGTGCCGGGGAGCTGTTTTTT. This sequence joins TRBV28 and TRBJ2-2; 8 nucleotides agree with TRBD2. Trimming took 4 bases from V and 6 from J; bases not matched to a gene: 4. Germline CDR1 MDHEN, CDR2 SYDVKM. This CDR3 has 14 amino acids. Full variable domain (missing parts from reference TRBV28 and TRBJ2-2): DVKVTQSSRYLVKRTGEKVFLECVQDMDHENMFWYRQDPGLGLRLIYFSYDVKMKEKGDIPEGYSVSREKKERFSLILESASTNQTSMYLCASSYSGSAGELFFGEGSRLTVL.

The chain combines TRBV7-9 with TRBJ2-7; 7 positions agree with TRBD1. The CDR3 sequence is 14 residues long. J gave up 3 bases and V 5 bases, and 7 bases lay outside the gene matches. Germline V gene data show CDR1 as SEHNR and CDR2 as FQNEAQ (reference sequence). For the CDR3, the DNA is TGTGCCAGCAGCGACCGGGACAGCATCTACGAGCAGTACTTC. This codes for CASSDRDSIYEQYF.

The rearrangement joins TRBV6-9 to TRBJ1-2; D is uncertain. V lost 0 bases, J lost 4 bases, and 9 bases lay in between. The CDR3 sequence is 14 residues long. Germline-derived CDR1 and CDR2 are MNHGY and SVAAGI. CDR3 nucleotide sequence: TGTGCCAGCAGTTATTCAGAGGCAGTCTATGGCTACACCTTC. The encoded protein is CASSYSEAVYGYTF.

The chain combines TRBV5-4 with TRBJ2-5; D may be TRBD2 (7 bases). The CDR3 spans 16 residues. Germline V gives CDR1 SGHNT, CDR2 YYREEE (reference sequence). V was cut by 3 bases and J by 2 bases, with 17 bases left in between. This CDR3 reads CASSWGGLAAQETQYF. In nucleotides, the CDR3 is TGTGCCAGCAGCTGGGGGGGGCTAGCGGCTCAAGAGACCCAGTACTTC.

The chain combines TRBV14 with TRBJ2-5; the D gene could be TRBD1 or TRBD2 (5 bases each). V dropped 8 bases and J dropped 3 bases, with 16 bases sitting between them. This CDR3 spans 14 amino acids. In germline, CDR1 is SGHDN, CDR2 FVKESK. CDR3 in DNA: TGTGCCAGCGTGGAAGGGACGAGGGAAGAGACCCAGTACTTC. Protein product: CASVEGTREETQYF.

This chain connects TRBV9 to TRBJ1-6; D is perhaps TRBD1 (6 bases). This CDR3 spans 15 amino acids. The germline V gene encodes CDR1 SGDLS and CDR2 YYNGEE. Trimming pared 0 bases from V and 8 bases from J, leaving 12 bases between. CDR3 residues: CASSVGEYRDSPLHF. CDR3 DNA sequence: TGTGCCAGCAGCGTAGGAGAATACAGGGATTCACCCCTCCACTTT.

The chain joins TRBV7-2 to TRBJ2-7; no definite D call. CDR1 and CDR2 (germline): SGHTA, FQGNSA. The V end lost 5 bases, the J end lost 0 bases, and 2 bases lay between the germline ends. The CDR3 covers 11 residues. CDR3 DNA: TGTGCCAGCAGCAACTCCTACGAGCAGTACTTC. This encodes CASSNSYEQYF.

This CDR3 reads CASGLNTQYF. The CDR3 DNA reads as TGTGCCAGCGGGTTGAATACGCAGTATTTT. This rearrangement joins TRBV2 to TRBJ2-3; D unclear. Germline CDR1 and CDR2: SNHLY and FYNNEI. This CDR3 comprises 10 residues. Trimming removed 8 bases at V and 7 bases at J, with 7 bases between.

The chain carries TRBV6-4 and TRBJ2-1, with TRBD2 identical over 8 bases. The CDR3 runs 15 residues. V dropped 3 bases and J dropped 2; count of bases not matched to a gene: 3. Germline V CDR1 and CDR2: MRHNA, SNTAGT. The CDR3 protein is CASSDSGVPYNEQFF. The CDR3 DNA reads TGTGCCAGCAGTGATAGCGGGGTCCCCTACAATGAGCAGTTCTTC.

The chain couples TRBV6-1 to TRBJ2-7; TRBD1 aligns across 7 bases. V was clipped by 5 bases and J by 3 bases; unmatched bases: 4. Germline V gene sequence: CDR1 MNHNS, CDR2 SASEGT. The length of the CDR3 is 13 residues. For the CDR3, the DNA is TGTGCCAGCAGTACAGGGACAGACTACGAGCAGTACTTC. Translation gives CASSTGTDYEQYF.

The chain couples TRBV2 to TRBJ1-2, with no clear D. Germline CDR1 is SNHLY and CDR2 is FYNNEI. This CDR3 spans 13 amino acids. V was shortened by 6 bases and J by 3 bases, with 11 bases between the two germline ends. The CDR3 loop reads CASRSIGDYGYTF. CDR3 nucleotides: TGTGCCAGCAGGTCCATCGGAGACTATGGCTACACCTTC.

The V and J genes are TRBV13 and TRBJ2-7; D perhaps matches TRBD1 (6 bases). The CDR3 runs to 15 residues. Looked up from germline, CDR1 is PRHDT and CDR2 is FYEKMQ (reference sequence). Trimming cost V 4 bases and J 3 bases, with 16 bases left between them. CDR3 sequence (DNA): TGTGCCAGCAGCTCCGCCCGAACAGGGAGCTACGAGCAGTACTTC. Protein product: CASSSARTGSYEQYF.

CDR3 DNA sequence: TGTGCCAGTAGTATAGGAGGCTCTGAGCAGTTCTTC. It encodes CASSIGGSEQFF. The rearrangement links TRBV19 to TRBJ2-1; D gene uncertain. The ends were cut back, 1 base at V and 9 bases at J, with 7 bases in the middle. This CDR3 region has 12 residues. Germline V gene sequence: CDR1 LNHDA, CDR2 SQIVND (reference sequence). Full variable domain (rest looked up from reference TRBV19 and TRBJ2-1): DGGITQSPKYLFRKEGQNVTLSCEQNLNHDAMYWYRQDPGQGLRLIYYSQIVNDFQKGDIAEGYSVSREKKESFPLTVTSAQKNPTAFYLCASSIGGSEQFFGPGTRLTVL.

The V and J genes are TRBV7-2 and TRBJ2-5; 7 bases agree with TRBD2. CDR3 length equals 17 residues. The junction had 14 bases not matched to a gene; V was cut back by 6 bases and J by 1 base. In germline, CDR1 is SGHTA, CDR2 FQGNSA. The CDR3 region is CASSSSGIRSFQETQYF. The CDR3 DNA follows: TGTGCCAGCAGTTCCAGCGGGATTAGGTCCTTCCAAGAGACCCAGTACTTC.

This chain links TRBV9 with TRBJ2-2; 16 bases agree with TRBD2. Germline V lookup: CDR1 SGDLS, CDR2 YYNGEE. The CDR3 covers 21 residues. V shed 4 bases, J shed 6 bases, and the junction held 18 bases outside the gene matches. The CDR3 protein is CASSSPRGTSGGANFPGELFF. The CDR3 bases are TGTGCCAGCAGCTCACCCAGAGGGACTAGCGGGGGGGCTAACTTCCCCGGGGAGCTGTTTTTT. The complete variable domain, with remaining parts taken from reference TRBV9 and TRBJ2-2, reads DSGVTQTPKHLITATGQRVTLRCSPRSGDLSVYWYQQSLDQGLQFLIQYYNGEERAKGNILERFSAQQFPDLHSELNLSSLELGDSALYFCASSSPRGTSGGANFPGELFFGEGSRLTVL.

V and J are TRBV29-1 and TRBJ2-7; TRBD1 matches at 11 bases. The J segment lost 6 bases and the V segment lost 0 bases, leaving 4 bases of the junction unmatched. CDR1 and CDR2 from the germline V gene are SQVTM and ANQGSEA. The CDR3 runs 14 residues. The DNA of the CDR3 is TGCAGCGTTGAAGACGGACAGGGGGCACTCGAGCAGTACTTC. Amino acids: CSVEDGQGALEQYF.

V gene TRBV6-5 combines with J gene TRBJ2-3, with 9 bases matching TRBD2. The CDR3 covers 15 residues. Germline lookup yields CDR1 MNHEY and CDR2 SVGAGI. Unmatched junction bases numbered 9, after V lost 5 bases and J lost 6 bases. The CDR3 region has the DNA TGTGCCAGCAGTGCTCCCGGGACTAGCAAGGATACGCAGTATTTT. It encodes CASSAPGTSKDTQYF.

CDR3 protein: CASSQDRDGQPQHF. The CDR3 coding sequence is TGCGCCAGCAGCCAAGATAGAGATGGTCAGCCCCAGCATTTT. The V and J genes are TRBV4-3 and TRBJ1-5; no definite D call. CDR1 and CDR2 (germline): LGHNA, YSLEER. Trimming took off 0 bases at V and 6 bases at J, with 9 bases between the two ends. The CDR3 has 14 residues.